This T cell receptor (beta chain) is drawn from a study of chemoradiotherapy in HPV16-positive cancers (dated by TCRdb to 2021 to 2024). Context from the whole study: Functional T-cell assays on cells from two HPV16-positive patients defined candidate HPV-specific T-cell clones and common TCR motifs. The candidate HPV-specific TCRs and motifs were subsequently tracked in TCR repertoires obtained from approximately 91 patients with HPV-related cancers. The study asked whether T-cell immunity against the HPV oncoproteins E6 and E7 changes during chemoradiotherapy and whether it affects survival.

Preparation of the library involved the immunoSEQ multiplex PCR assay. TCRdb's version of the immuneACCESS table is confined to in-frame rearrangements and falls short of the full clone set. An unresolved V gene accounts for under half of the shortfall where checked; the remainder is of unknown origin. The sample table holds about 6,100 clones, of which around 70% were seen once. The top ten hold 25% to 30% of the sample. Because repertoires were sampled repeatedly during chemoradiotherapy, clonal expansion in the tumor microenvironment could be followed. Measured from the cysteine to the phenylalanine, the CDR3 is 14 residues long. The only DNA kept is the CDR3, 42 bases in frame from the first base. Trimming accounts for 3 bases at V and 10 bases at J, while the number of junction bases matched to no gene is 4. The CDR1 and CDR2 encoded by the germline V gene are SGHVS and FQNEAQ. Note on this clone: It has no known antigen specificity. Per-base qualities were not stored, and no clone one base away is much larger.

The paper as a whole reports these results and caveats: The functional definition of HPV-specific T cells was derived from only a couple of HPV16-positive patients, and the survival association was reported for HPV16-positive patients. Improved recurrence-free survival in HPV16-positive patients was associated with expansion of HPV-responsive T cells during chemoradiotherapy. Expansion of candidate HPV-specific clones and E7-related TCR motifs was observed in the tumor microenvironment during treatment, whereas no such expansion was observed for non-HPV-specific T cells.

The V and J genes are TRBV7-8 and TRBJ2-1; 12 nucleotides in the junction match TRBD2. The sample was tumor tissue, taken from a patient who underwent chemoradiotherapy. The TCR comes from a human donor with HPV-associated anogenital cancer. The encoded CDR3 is CASSFLAGGGEQFF. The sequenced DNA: TGTGCCAGCAGCTTTCTAGCGGGAGGGGGGGAGCAGTTCTTC.